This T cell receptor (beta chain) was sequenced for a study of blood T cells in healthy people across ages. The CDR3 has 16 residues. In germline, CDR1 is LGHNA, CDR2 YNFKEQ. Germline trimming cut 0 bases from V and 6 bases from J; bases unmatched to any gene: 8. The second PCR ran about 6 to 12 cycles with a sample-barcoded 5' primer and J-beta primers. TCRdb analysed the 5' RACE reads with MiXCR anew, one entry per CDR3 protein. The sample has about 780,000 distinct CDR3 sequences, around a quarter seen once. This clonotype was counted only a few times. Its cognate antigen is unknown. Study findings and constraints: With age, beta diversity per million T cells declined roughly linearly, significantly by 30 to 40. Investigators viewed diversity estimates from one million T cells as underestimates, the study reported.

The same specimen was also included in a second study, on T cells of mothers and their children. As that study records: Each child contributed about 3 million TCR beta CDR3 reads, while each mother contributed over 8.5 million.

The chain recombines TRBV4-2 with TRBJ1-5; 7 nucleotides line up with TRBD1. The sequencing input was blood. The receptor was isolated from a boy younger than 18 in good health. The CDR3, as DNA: TGTGCCAGCAGCCAAGAAGGGGGCAGGGAAGGTCAGCCCCAGCATTTT. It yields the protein CASSQEGGREGQPQHF.